This record looks at one TCR beta chain sequence and its context. The antigen this receptor binds is unknown. Base qualities are not at hand, and no much larger clone is one base apart. The source of the sample is a study of cytomegalovirus exposure and HLA in healthy donors (dated by TCRdb to the late 2010s). For context, the study as a whole: In an earlier analysis of under 600 of the donors, 276 Gb of sequence data and 100 million or so unique TCR beta sequences from roughly 200 million T cells were reported. Both class I and class II loci were covered by HLA typing, at four-digit resolution. Besides the first cohort of 550 to 750 subjects, a separate validation cohort made up of around 120 different subjects was used. Roughly five DR-DQ haplotypes were treated as single units for association and clustering because of strong linkage in the cohort. A later analysis re-analyzed previously published TCR beta repertoires from approximately 700 donors and added high-resolution HLA genotyping to study TCR occurrence patterns. The number of typed donors differed by locus: about 620-640 for A, B, C, DRB1 and DQB1; approximately 540 for DQA1; around 610 for DPA1; and 450 to 480 for DPB1. Every repertoire in the discovery cohort had been generated on one and the same sequencing platform. To predict cytomegalovirus infection status, the study brought together high-throughput TCR immunosequencing, statistical association of individual TCRs with disease status, and machine learning. An earlier analysis of approximately 500 of the donors applied high-throughput TCR beta sequencing to assess whether each TCR beta V gene segment acted as functional or pseudogenic. Among some 410 genotyped donors of the cohort, an average of around 240,000 unique TCR beta nucleotide sequences were sequenced per donor, around 18% of them non-productive. Donor age, sex, ethnicity and CMV serostatus were compiled alongside the repertoire data. A later genetic analysis took genome-wide SNP genotypes for about 65% of the 666 donors and used that subset as a discovery cohort. About 280 gigabases of sequencing data and around 85 million unique TCR sequences made up an early release that covered approximately 650 HLA-typed donors. The later analysis used no new phenotypic data to find candidate immune exposures, relying instead on TCR beta sequences and their occurrence across donors. Of the 350 to 450 genotyped donors, roughly 80% fell in the genetic ancestry cluster associated with self-reported Caucasian donors. The study aimed to test whether signatures of past pathogen exposure could be identified by cataloging public T cell receptors. The study profiled the T cell repertoires of 550 to 700 subjects by immunosequencing and related them to cytomegalovirus serostatus.

Overall study results and their limits: A later analysis found that HLA-associated TCR beta chains were more clonally expanded and had lower generation probabilities than equally common non-associated chains. The classifier was reported to diagnose cytomegalovirus status with high specificity and sensitivity in both the original cohort and the validation cohort. The authors suggested that the approach could potentially be generalized to other disease states and immunological phenotypes. Assigning TCR associations to individual alleles was difficult when HLA alleles, especially DR and DQ, strongly co-occurred. Presence/absence analyses assumed roughly uniform sequencing depth across donors, an assumption that may not hold. The earlier analysis of nearly 600 of the donors excluded roughly 16 rarely observed V segments, including chromosome 9 orphons, because counts were too low. In a later genetic analysis, fewer N-insertions in productive TCRs were reported among donors in an Asian-associated ancestry cluster than the approximately 710-donor mean. In a later analysis, TCR association rates were found to vary across HLA loci, with the most associated TCRs seen for DRB1 alleles and the fewest for HLA-C alleles. The only immune exposure information available for the cohort was CMV serostatus. In a later analysis, several top co-occurrence clusters were reported to appear linked to parvovirus B19, influenza, CMV and Epstein-Barr virus. Correlated functional status among segregating V segments might be attributable to linkage disequilibrium, but an unknown experimental factor could not be ruled out. Most TCR sequences were observed very rarely across donors, whereas some public TCRs were present in many individuals. In the study, some 160 TCR beta chains were listed as associated with cytomegalovirus. A further reported finding was that TCR beta sequences accurately predicted the HLA-A and HLA-B alleles for most subjects in the first cohort. An association between a missense DCLRE1C variant and V-gene and J-gene trimming of TCR beta chains was found in a later genetic analysis and replicated in an independent cohort. The cohort was sequenced for TCR beta chains only, and without alpha or paired-chain data the features that could be detected were limited. In a later analysis, most CMV-associated TCR beta chains were found to appear HLA-restricted, with HLA associations seemingly driven largely by CMV exposure. A later analysis associated about 17,000 TCR beta sequences with specific HLA alleles at a false discovery rate of 0.05. The sequencing pipeline was judged likely to have produced a cluster of highly shared sequence variants as a technical artifact. An earlier analysis of approximately 590 of the donors showed that most TCR beta V segments appeared in productive rearrangements either about 87% or about 30% of the time, which broadly matched IMGT annotations. A few of the identified cytomegalovirus-associated TCR beta chains were confirmed in vitro to be specific for cytomegalovirus antigens. Because some donors lacked HLA typing at each locus, the association tests relied only on the typed subset.

The cohort was made up of 500 to 800 healthy bone marrow donors. Cohort members were all nominally healthy when sampled, although unrecorded immune exposures were likely present. The donor tested CMV seronegative, placing the donor among the roughly 400 seronegative members of the cohort. Each donor provided a peripheral blood sample, and peripheral blood mononuclear cells were used for TCR beta sequencing. Genomic DNA was extracted from the blood cell samples with the Qiagen DNeasy Blood Extraction Kit. The library was made by the immunoSEQ multiplex PCR assay. For the multiplex PCR, a mixture combining 60 forward primers for TCR Vbeta segments and 13 reverse primers for TCR Jbeta segments was used. The CDR3 region of rearranged TCR beta genes was amplified from genomic DNA with a multiplex PCR assay. The amplified TCR beta libraries were sequenced on the Illumina HiSeq System as 87-base-pair reads. Per the source publication's procedure: A later analysis tallied tens of millions of unique TCR beta chains across the approximately 670 repertoires, and some 10 million of those chains were shared by two or more donors. Raw reads were error-corrected and collapsed into unique sequences by a nearest-neighbor algorithm in which closely related sequences were merged to remove PCR and sequencing errors. V, D and J gene segments were assigned by aligning CDR3 sequences to IMGT reference sequences. Each retained sequence needed at least a six-nucleotide match to both a V gene segment and a J gene segment. Rearrangements were classified as productive when the CDR3 lacked stop codons and remained in frame with V and J, and all other rearrangements were classified as non-productive. Following IMGT convention, CDR3 was defined as the stretch from the second conserved V-encoded cysteine to the conserved J-encoded phenylalanine. Sequences without an unambiguous match to a single V gene segment were excluded from the earlier analysis of 450 to 750 of the donors. An earlier analysis of a few hundred of the donors called V segments functional above 56.7% productive rearrangements and segregating when the between-donor standard deviation exceeded 5%. To diagnose cytomegalovirus status from the catalog of TCR beta chain sequences, a statistical classification framework was built. In a later analysis, V and J genes were assigned by comparing TCR nucleotide sequences against IMGT/GENE-DB human TR gene sequences. The TCRdist pipeline was used in a later analysis to assign CDR3 sequences and most-parsimonious VDJ recombination scenarios. In a later analysis, each TCR beta chain was defined by its CDR3 amino acid sequence together with its V-gene family, and reads lacking a unique V-gene family were excluded. In a later analysis, 450 to 600 highly shared, low-generation-probability nucleotide sequences were removed to address suspected cross-contamination and a sequencing artifact. For each public chain, a later analysis derived a clonal expansion index from normalized ranks of inferred template counts within each repertoire. Generation probabilities in a later analysis came from a VDJ recombination model fitted to out-of-frame rearrangements, and those results were checked against IGoR. In a later analysis, TCR-TCR, TCR-HLA and TCR-CMV co-occurrence was scored with hypergeometric tests, and a repertoire-size bias correction was applied to TCR pairs. A later analysis estimated false discovery rates by permuting HLA or CMV assignments 20 times. In a later analysis, co-occurring TCRs were grouped using DBSCAN, and TCRdist sequence similarity was added for clustering within HLA-allele-positive subsets. Repertoires with fewer than 30,000 or more than 120,000 public chains, plus five repertoires with anomalous nucleotide sharing, were excluded from co-occurrence clustering. TCRdb took over this immuneACCESS table, retaining in-frame rearrangements with V and J assigned. Such tables are incomplete; in checked studies, under half of the missing clones stem from an unresolved V gene, and the remainder is unexplained. Clone size and V and J calls were adopted from that table, with D and trimming inferred from the DNA. The sample records over 150,000 clones, about 80% of which are singletons. Under 2.5% of the sample is taken by the ten largest.

The TCR comes from a middle-aged man in good health and CMV-seronegative. The sequenced sample consisted of PBMCs.

This receptor has the CDR3 CASSLFGGTTDTQYF. The DNA reads as follows: TGTGCCAGCAGCTTATTCGGAGGGACCACAGATACGCAGTATTTT. The V and J genes are TRBV11-3 and TRBJ2-3; TRBD2 might be the D gene, on 6 matching bases. V drops 2 bases and J drops 2 bases, leaving 11 bases in between. The germline V gene encodes CDR1 SGHNT and CDR2 YENEEA. There are 15 amino acids in the CDR3, from cysteine to phenylalanine inclusive. The DNA shown is the 45-base CDR3, in frame from base 1.